This TCR beta chain was captured in a study of CD8 T cells in ankylosing spondylitis. Study conclusions and caveats: It was reported that disease-linked clones were significantly enriched in matched ankylosing spondylitis synovial fluid. Seemingly characteristic of ankylosing spondylitis blood was a TCR beta motif consisting of eight highly homologous variants. Disease-associated clones were CD8+ and fairly uncommon in peripheral blood.

Trimming removed 3 bases from V and 9 bases from J, with 18 bases in between. Germline V gene lookup returns CDR1 DFQATT and CDR2 SNEGSKA (reference sequence). There are 14 residues in the CDR3. TCRdb redid the calling of the 5' RACE reads with MiXCR, one entry per CDR3 protein. The table has 450,000 to 550,000 distinct CDR3 sequences, about 5.2% seen once; the top ten hold roughly 3.2%. Note on this clonotype: The antigen is undetermined.

The origin of this receptor is a male donor with ankylosing spondylitis. The sequenced material came from blood, either unsorted or a sorted T cell fraction (not recorded which). V gene TRBV20-1 combines with J gene TRBJ2-1, with D perhaps matching TRBD2 (5 bases). The CDR3 sequence is CSASMASQWGEQFF. DNA for the CDR3: TGCAGTGCTAGTATGGCTAGCCAGTGGGGTGAGCAGTTCTTC.